Below are 21 T cell receptor beta chains sequenced from a single sample in a study of T cells in Graves' hyperthyroidism and ophthalmopathy. Amplified TCR beta CDR3 regions came from RNA transcripts. The TCR CDR3 first-round RT-PCR relied on the HTBI primer set. TCRdb processed the multiplex PCR reads anew with MiXCR; each CDR3 protein has one entry. The sample yields approximately 30,000 distinct CDR3 sequences, around 52% seen once. Source material: blood. Every receptor here comes from a woman aged 40-49 years with Graves' ophthalmopathy.

The genes are TRBV7-2 and TRBJ1-1; perhaps TRBD1 as D (5 bases). The CDR3 runs to 14 residues. Trimming stripped 2 bases from V and 8 bases from J, with 15 bases between. Looked up from germline, CDR1 is SGHTA and CDR2 is FQGNSA. CDR3: CASSLMPGSTEAFF. DNA of the CDR3: TGTGCCAGCAGCTTAATGCCAGGGAGCACGGAAGCTTTCTTT.

This clonotype was recorded many times. This chain uses TRBV29-1 with TRBJ1-2; D might be TRBD1 (6 bases). The CDR3 covers 12 residues. V was shortened by 4 bases and J by 9 bases, with 15 bases between the two germline ends. Germline V gives CDR1 SQVTM, CDR2 ANQGSEA. The CDR3 DNA reads as TGCAGCGTTGTGGGGGCAAAGTATAGCTACACCTTC. Translating it yields CSVVGAKYSYTF.

This clonotype showed up many times. The chain recombines TRBV5-5 with TRBJ1-5; D remains ambiguous. Trimming pared 0 bases from V and 4 bases from J, leaving 11 bases between. The CDR3 spans 15 residues. Germline loops: CDR1 SGHKS, CDR2 YYEKEE (reference sequence). The CDR3 loop is CASSLDVGFNQPQHF. The CDR3 DNA follows: TGTGCCAGCAGCTTGGACGTGGGATTTAATCAGCCCCAGCATTTT. Supplemented by reference TRBV5-5 and TRBJ1-5, the full variable domain reads DAGVTQSPTHLIKTRGQQVTLRCSPISGHKSVSWYQQVLGQGPQFIFQYYEKEERGRGNFPDRFSARQFPNYSSELNVNALLLGDSALYLCASSLDVGFNQPQHFGDGTRLSIL.

The rearrangement uses TRBV19 and TRBJ2-7; 13 nucleotides match TRBD2. V lost 4 bases, J lost 4 bases, and 4 bases stayed unmatched. Germline V gene lookup returns CDR1 LNHDA and CDR2 SQIVND (reference sequence). This CDR3 region has 15 residues. The chain's CDR3 is CASSRGLAGSYEQYF. For the CDR3, the DNA is TGTGCCAGTAGTAGGGGACTAGCGGGATCGTACGAGCAGTACTTC.

This chain connects TRBV11-2 to TRBJ2-5, with 12 bases lining up with TRBD2. From germline, CDR1 is SGHAT and CDR2 FQNNGV. CDR3 length equals 12 residues. V shed 5 bases, J shed 10 bases, and the junction held 2 bases outside the gene matches. The CDR3 region is CASSRTSGIQYF. The CDR3 coding sequence is TGTGCCAGCAGCCGGACTAGCGGGATCCAGTACTTC.

V usage is TRBV20-1 and J usage is TRBJ2-7; 8 bases match TRBD2. This CDR3 is 14 amino acids long. With 0 bases clipped from V and 2 bases from J, the junction kept 3 bases outside the gene matches. Germline V gives CDR1 DFQATT, CDR2 SNEGSKA (reference sequence). CDR3 in amino acids: CSARDPGRAYEQYF. The CDR3 nucleotides are TGCAGTGCTAGAGACCCCGGGAGGGCCTACGAGCAGTACTTC.

This clonotype occurred many times. The rearrangement joins TRBV6-5 to TRBJ1-3, with a tentative D call TRBD1 (5 bases). Between the trimmed V and J ends, which lost 0 bases and 3 bases, there was a span of 9 bases. The germline CDR1 and CDR2 sequences are MNHEY and SVGAGI. The CDR3 sequence is 15 residues long. The CDR3 spells CASSYSREGGNTIYF. The CDR3 DNA follows: TGTGCCAGCAGTTACTCCAGGGAAGGTGGAAACACCATATATTTT.

In its sample, this clonotype ranks as medium-sized. The chain links TRBV7-2 to TRBJ1-5; D gene ambiguous. V lost 0 bases, J lost 7 bases, and 13 bases lay in between. The CDR3 is made up of 15 amino acids. Germline values: CDR1 SGHTA, CDR2 FQGNSA. CDR3 in amino acids: CASSLAHSTGQPQHF. The CDR3 nucleotides read TGTGCCAGCAGCTTAGCGCACAGTACGGGGCAGCCCCAGCATTTT.

This clonotype was seen at least ten times. The chain recombines TRBV11-3 with TRBJ1-4, with 7 bases matching TRBD1. After removal of 4 bases from V and 10 bases from J, the junction contained 6 bases not matched to a gene. Germline V gives CDR1 SGHNT, CDR2 YENEEA. The CDR3 is 13 amino acids. As DNA, the CDR3 is TGTGCCAGCAGCTCATCGACAGGGCGAAAACTGTTTTTT. The encoded protein is CASSSSTGRKLFF.

At least ten counts were recorded for this clonotype. The chain combines TRBV4-2 with TRBJ2-7, with 9 bases fitting TRBD1. This CDR3 region has 15 residues. CDR1 and CDR2 from the germline V gene are LGHNA and YNFKEQ. With V trimmed by 4 bases and J by 6 bases, 10 bases remained unmatched. The CDR3 sequence: CASSPGTGIFPEQYF. Written as DNA, the CDR3 is TGTGCCAGCAGCCCCGGGACAGGGATCTTTCCCGAGCAGTACTTC.

The chain links TRBV24-1 to TRBJ2-7, with 11 bases lining up with TRBD2. Trimming took 7 bases from V and 5 from J; bases not matched to a gene: 18. CDR3 length: 18 residues. CDR1 KGHDR and CDR2 SFDVKD come from the germline V gene. CDR3 nucleotide sequence: TGTGCCACCAGCGTTACGCAGGGGGGTAGCGGGAGGGCAGACGAGCAGTACTTC. Its translation: CATSVTQGGSGRADEQYF.

This clonotype was observed at least ten times. The V gene is TRBV6-1, the J gene TRBJ2-6; D is uncertain. The CDR3 runs 15 residues. Looked up from germline, CDR1 is MNHNS and CDR2 is SASEGT. V dropped 1 base and J dropped 4 bases, with 8 bases sitting between them. The CDR3 nucleotides read TGTGCCAGCAGTGAAGGGATGGAAGGGGCCAACGTCCTGACTTTC. It yields the protein CASSEGMEGANVLTF.

The chain carries TRBV7-3 and TRBJ2-5; D is perhaps TRBD1 or TRBD2 (5 bases each). V dropped 7 bases and J dropped 5 bases, with 17 bases sitting between them. CDR1 is SGHTA and CDR2 is FQGTGA in the germline V gene. The CDR3 runs 14 residues. The CDR3 sequence: CASTWGNTGETQYF. CDR3 in DNA: TGTGCCAGCACGTGGGGGAACACCGGGGAGACCCAGTACTTC.

The V and J genes are TRBV10-1 and TRBJ1-5, with a weak D call TRBD1 (5 bases). The CDR3 covers 13 residues. Germline V gene lookup returns CDR1 WNHNN and CDR2 SYGVQD (reference sequence). Trimming took 6 bases from V and 5 from J, leaving 11 bases between them. The CDR3 DNA sequence: TGCGCCAGCAGAGATCTGGGGGATCAGCCCCAGCATTTT. It yields the protein CASRDLGDQPQHF.

V and J are TRBV24-1 and TRBJ2-7; possibly TRBD1 for D (5 bases). CDR1 is KGHDR, CDR2 SFDVKD, per germline. V gave up 4 bases and J gave up 6 bases, with 12 bases separating them. CDR3 size: 13 residues. The CDR3 DNA reads as TGTGCCACCAGTGACCCGACAGTTCGCGAGCAGTACTTC. Its translation: CATSDPTVREQYF.

On this clonotype: Since the CDR3 does not end with the conserved phenylalanine or tryptophan, this likely comes from a read error. The chain has TRBV11-2 and TRBJ2-3; 8 bases are a match to TRBD2. The V gene's germline CDR1 is SGHAT and CDR2 FQNNGV. This CDR3 comprises 18 residues. CDR3 DNA: TGTGCCAGCAGCCCACCCCGCGGGACTAGTACTGGCACAGAGACGCAGTATTGT. Amino acids: CASSPPRGTSTGTETQYC.

The V call is TRBV5-1, the J call TRBJ2-6; TRBD1 might be the D (5 bases). The CDR3 has 19 residues. The germline V and J ends were trimmed by 0 bases and 0 bases, with 16 bases remaining between them. Germline V gene sequence: CDR1 SGHRS, CDR2 YFSETQ. CDR3 DNA sequence: TGCGCCAGCAGCTTGGAGGGGAACAGAGGATGCTCTGGGGCCAACGTCCTGACTTTC. Translation gives CASSLEGNRGCSGANVLTF.

This clonotype was seen at least ten times. Written as DNA, the CDR3 is TGTGCTAGTGGTTTGTCAGGGACGAACACTGAAGCTTTCTTT. This encodes CASGLSGTNTEAFF. The V gene is TRBV12-5, the J gene TRBJ1-1; a possible D gene is TRBD1 (5 bases). V was shortened by 2 bases and J by 1 base, with 8 bases between the two germline ends. The CDR3 consists of 14 residues. Germline values: CDR1 LGHNT, CDR2 FRNRAP. Supplemented by reference TRBV12-5 and TRBJ1-1, the full variable domain reads DARVTQTPRHKVTEMGQEVTMRCQPILGHNTVFWYRQTMMQGLELLAYFRNRAPLDDSGMPKDRFSAEMPDATLATLKIQPSEPRDSAVYFCASGLSGTNTEAFFGQGTRLTVV.

To note about this clonotype: The missing conserved phenylalanine or tryptophan at the end of this CDR3 makes a read error likely. The chain couples TRBV5-4 to TRBJ1-2; D remains unclear. This CDR3 comprises 15 residues. Germline assignment: CDR1 SGHNT and CDR2 YYREEE (reference sequence). Between the trimmed V and J ends, which lost 0 bases and 4 bases, there was a span of 13 bases. The CDR3 spells CASSLVGGFSYGYTS. In nucleotides, the CDR3 is TGTGCCAGCAGCTTGGTCGGTGGGTTTAGCTATGGCTACACCTCC.

The chain joins TRBV2 to TRBJ2-5; 10 positions agree with TRBD2. Unmatched junction bases numbered 9, after V lost 6 bases and J lost 5 bases. The germline V gene has CDR1 SNHLY and CDR2 FYNNEI. The CDR3 spans 15 residues. The CDR3 sequence: CASRLGLAPRETQYF. CDR3 in DNA: TGTGCCAGCAGACTGGGACTAGCGCCCCGGGAGACCCAGTACTTC.

This clonotype has a count of ten or more. V is TRBV7-3 and J is TRBJ2-2, with 8 bases matching TRBD2. Germline V CDR1 and CDR2: SGHTA, FQGTGA. Germline trimming cut 2 bases from V and 6 bases from J; bases unmatched to any gene: 5. This CDR3 has 15 residues. The DNA of the CDR3 is TGTGCCAGCAGCTTAGCGGGAGGAGCCCCCGGGGAGCTGTTTTTT. As protein: CASSLAGGAPGELFF.